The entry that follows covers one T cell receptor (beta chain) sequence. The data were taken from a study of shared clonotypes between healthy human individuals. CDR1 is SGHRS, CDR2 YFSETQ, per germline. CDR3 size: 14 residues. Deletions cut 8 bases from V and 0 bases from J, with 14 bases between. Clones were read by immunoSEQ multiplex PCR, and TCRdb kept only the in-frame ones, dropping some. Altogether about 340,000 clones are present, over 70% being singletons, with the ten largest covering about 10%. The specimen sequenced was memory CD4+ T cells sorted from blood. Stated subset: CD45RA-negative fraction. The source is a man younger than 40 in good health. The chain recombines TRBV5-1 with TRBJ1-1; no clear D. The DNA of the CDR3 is TGCGCCAGTGCCGAGGGAGGGCTGAACACTGAAGCTTTCTTT. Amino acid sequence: CASAEGGLNTEAFF.